This TCR beta chain was identified in a study of blood T cell repertoires in COVID-19. J gave up 0 bases and V 6 bases, and 5 bases lay outside the gene matches. Germline V gene data show CDR1 as SNHLY and CDR2 as FYNNEI. The CDR3 is 15 residues long. In the source study's methods: Quantification of nucleated cells was approximated via reference gene primer amplification. Clones were read by immunoSEQ multiplex PCR, and TCRdb kept only the in-frame ones, dropping some. The V and J calls and clone size come from that table; D and trimming were worked out from the DNA. The data show 150,000 or so clones, around 87% seen once. Living in 24 US areas, the participants were between roughly 18 and 90 years of age. Grouping used clinical history reported by participants in a survey and questionnaire.

Sequencing was performed on PBMCs or T cells enriched from blood (not recorded which). The sequence derives from a woman aged 25 to 45 with acute COVID-19. The chain carries TRBV2 and TRBJ1-1; 9 nucleotides match TRBD1. CDR3 coding DNA: TGTGCCAGCAGGAAAACAGGGGGCCTGAACACTGAAGCTTTCTTT. Translation: CASRKTGGLNTEAFF.